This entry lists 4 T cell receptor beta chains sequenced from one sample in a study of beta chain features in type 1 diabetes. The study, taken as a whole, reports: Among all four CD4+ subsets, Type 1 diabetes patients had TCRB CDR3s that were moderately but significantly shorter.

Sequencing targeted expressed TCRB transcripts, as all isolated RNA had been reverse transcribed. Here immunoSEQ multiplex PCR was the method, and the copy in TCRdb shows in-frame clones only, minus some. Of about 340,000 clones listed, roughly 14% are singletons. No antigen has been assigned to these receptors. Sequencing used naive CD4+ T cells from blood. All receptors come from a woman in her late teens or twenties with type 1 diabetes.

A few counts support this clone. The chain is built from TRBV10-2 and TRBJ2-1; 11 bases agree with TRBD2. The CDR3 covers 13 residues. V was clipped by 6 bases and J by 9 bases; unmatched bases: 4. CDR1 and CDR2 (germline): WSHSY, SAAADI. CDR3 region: CASRLAGAGEQFF. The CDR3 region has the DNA TGCGCCAGCAGACTAGCGGGAGCCGGTGAGCAGTTCTTC.

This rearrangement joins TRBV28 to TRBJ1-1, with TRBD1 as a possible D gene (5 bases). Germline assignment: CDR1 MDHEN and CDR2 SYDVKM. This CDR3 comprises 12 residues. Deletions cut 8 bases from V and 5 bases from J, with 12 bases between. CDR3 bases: TGTGCCAGCTTCGACAGATATACTGAAGCTTTCTTT. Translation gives CASFDRYTEAFF. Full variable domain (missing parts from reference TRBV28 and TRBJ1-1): DVKVTQSSRYLVKRTGEKVFLECVQDMDHENMFWYRQDPGLGLRLIYFSYDVKMKEKGDIPEGYSVSREKKERFSLILESASTNQTSMYLCASFDRYTEAFFGQGTRLTVV.

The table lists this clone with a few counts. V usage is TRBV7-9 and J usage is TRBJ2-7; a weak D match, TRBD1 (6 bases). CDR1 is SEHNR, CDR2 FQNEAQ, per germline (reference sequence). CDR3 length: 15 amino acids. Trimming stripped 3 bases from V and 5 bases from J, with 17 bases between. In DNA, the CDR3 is TGTGCCAGCAGCTTTGGGCCGACCGGGACAAACGAGCAGTACGTC. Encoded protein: CASSFGPTGTNEQYV.

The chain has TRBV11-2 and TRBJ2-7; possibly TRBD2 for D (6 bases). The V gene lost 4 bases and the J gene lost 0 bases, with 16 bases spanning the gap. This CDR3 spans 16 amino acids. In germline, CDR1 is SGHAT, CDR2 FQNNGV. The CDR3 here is CASSSISGGSSYEQYF. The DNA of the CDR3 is TGTGCCAGCAGCTCCATTAGCGGAGGAAGCTCCTACGAGCAGTACTTC.